Each of the 23 T cell receptor beta chains below was sequenced from the same sample in a study of tumour-infiltrating T cells in Burkitt lymphoma. Using immunoSEQ multiplex PCR, the repertoire was profiled, and TCRdb retains in-frame clones only, with some absent. There are 13,000 or so clones in the sample; 85% occur only once, and approximately 1.3% lies in the top ten. The sample consisted of tumor tissue. These receptor sequences come from a human donor with diffuse large B-cell lymphoma.

The chain links TRBV5-4 to TRBJ1-5; TRBD1 might be the D (5 bases). Germline lookup yields CDR1 SGHNT and CDR2 YYREEE (reference sequence). The germline V and J ends were trimmed by 0 bases and 5 bases, with 9 bases remaining between them. The length of the CDR3 is 14 residues. The CDR3 DNA reads as TGTGCCAGCAGCTTGGCGGGGGGGGATCAGCCCCAGCATTTT. Translated, it gives CASSLAGGDQPQHF.

The rearrangement uses TRBV19 and TRBJ1-1; D remains ambiguous. Between the trimmed V and J ends, which lost 0 bases and 5 bases, there was a span of 7 bases. Germline V gene data show CDR1 as LNHDA and CDR2 as SQIVND (reference sequence). This CDR3 spans 13 amino acids. The chain's CDR3 is CASSIDSWTEAFF. In DNA form, the CDR3 reads TGTGCCAGTAGTATAGACAGTTGGACTGAAGCTTTCTTT.

The chain has TRBV6-1 and TRBJ1-6; no definite D call. V lost 1 base and J 10 bases, leaving 8 bases between the germline ends. CDR3 length: 13 residues. Germline V lookup: CDR1 MNHNS, CDR2 SASEGT. CDR3 sequence reads: CASSEGYLSPLHF. As DNA, the CDR3 is TGTGCCAGCAGTGAAGGCTATTTATCACCCCTCCACTTT.

This chain connects TRBV7-6 to TRBJ2-2, with D perhaps assigned TRBD1 or TRBD2 (5 bases each). The germline CDR1 and CDR2 sequences are SGHVS and FNYEAQ. The length of the CDR3 is 15 residues. Trimming left V 1 base short and J 4 bases short, with 10 bases between. CDR3 sequence (DNA): TGTGCCAGCAGCTTAGGTGGGACCAGCACCGGGGAGCTGTTTTTT. Protein product: CASSLGGTSTGELFF.

The chain links TRBV27 to TRBJ2-5, with TRBD2 matching 7 bases. V lost 3 bases and J lost 2; bases outside the gene matches: 0. CDR3 length: 13 amino acids. The V gene's germline CDR1 is MNHEY and CDR2 SMNVEV (reference sequence). CDR3 sequence: CASSFGGQETQYF. CDR3 coding DNA: TGTGCCAGCAGTTTCGGGGGGCAAGAGACCCAGTACTTC.

The chain carries TRBV4-3 and TRBJ1-5; D might be TRBD1 (5 bases). V was shortened by 4 bases and J by 1 base, with 11 bases between the two germline ends. The germline V gene encodes CDR1 LGHNA and CDR2 YSLEER. The CDR3 has 15 amino acids. The CDR3 loop is CASSLRDDSNQPQHF. The CDR3, as DNA: TGCGCCAGCAGCCTCCGGGACGACAGCAATCAGCCCCAGCATTTT.

The CDR3 DNA is TGCGCCAGCAGCCCGGGACCATCCAATGAGCAGTTCTTC. Its protein is CASSPGPSNEQFF. V and J are TRBV4-1 and TRBJ2-1; the D gene could be TRBD1 or TRBD2 (5 bases each). CDR1 MGHRA and CDR2 YSYEKL come from the germline V gene. This CDR3 spans 13 amino acids. The germline V and J ends were trimmed by 4 bases and 6 bases, with 10 bases remaining between them.

The V call is TRBV27, the J call TRBJ2-2; 10 bases are shared with TRBD2. V was clipped by 10 bases and J by 4 bases; unmatched bases: 9. CDR3 length: 15 amino acids. Germline CDR1 is MNHEY and CDR2 is SMNVEV (reference sequence). CDR3 sequence reads: CATSPSGSATGELFF. The CDR3 DNA is TGTGCCACCTCACCTAGCGGGAGTGCCACCGGGGAGCTGTTTTTT.

The genes are TRBV27 and TRBJ2-1, with D unclear. The CDR3 has 12 residues. V lost 3 bases to trimming and J lost 8 bases, with 8 bases between them. CDR1 and CDR2 from the germline V gene are MNHEY and SMNVEV (reference sequence). The CDR3 DNA sequence: TGTGCCAGCAGTTTTGCCAATTATGAGCAGTTCTTC. Residues: CASSFANYEQFF.

The rearrangement uses TRBV29-1 and TRBJ2-7; 12 positions match TRBD2. The CDR3 sequence is 15 residues long. The germline V gene encodes CDR1 SQVTM and CDR2 ANQGSEA. V lost 3 bases, J lost 4 bases, and 7 bases stayed unmatched. The CDR3 region has the DNA TGCAGCGTTGACCGACTAGCGGGAGTTTTTTACGAGCAGTACTTC. This gives the protein CSVDRLAGVFYEQYF.

This clone appeared a single time. This chain joins TRBV5-1 and TRBJ2-3; D gene uncertain. The germline V gene encodes CDR1 SGHRS and CDR2 YFSETQ. The CDR3 loop spans 15 amino acids. Trimming took off 0 bases at V and 6 bases at J, with 14 bases between the two ends. CDR3 bases: TGCGCCAGCAGCTTGGTACGGGTAGAGGTTGATACGCAGTATTTT. Translation gives CASSLVRVEVDTQYF.

The CDR3 sequence is CASSSLEGREVRDTQYF. CDR3 sequence (DNA): TGTGCCAGCAGCTCCCTGGAGGGGCGGGAGGTGAGAGATACGCAGTATTTT. The chain uses TRBV9 and TRBJ2-3, with 8 positions matching TRBD2. V was pared by 4 bases and J by 5 bases, with 15 bases of the junction left unmatched. The CDR3 loop spans 17 amino acids. CDR1 and CDR2 (germline): SGDLS, YYNGEE.

This clone was observed a few times. The CDR3 DNA reads TGTGCCATCAGGGCCCCAGAGGGTGCGGGAGCTTTCTTT. This sequence encodes CAIRAPEGAGAFF. V usage is TRBV10-3 and J usage is TRBJ1-1; D remains ambiguous. Trimming removed 6 bases at V and 10 bases at J, with 18 bases between. Germline V gene sequence: CDR1 ENHRY, CDR2 SYGVKD. The CDR3 totals 13 residues.

V and J are TRBV15 and TRBJ2-1; D call uncertain. Germline CDR1 reads LNHNV; CDR2 reads YYDKDF (reference sequence). This CDR3 region has 15 residues. With 1 base removed from V and 12 bases from J, the gap between germline ends came to 19 bases. The CDR3 is CATSRAEELGVGQFF. DNA of the CDR3: TGTGCCACCAGCAGAGCTGAAGAGCTTGGGGTTGGGCAGTTCTTC. Full variable domain (missing parts from reference TRBV15 and TRBJ2-1): DAMVIQNPRYQVTQFGKPVTLSCSQTLNHNVMYWYQQKSSQAPKLLFHYYDKDFNNEADTPDNFQSRRPNTSFCFLDIRSPGLGDTAMYLCATSRAEELGVGQFFGPGTRLTVL.

V gene TRBV18 combines with J gene TRBJ2-1, with TRBD2 matching 9 bases. CDR1 is KGHSH, CDR2 LQKENI, per germline. The CDR3 length is 16 residues. V shed 3 bases and J 8 bases; nucleotides not matched to a gene: 11. In DNA, the CDR3 is TGTGCCAGCTCACCCCCCCTAGCGGGAATGGATGATGAGCAGTTCTTC. It codes for CASSPPLAGMDDEQFF.

This clone was seen a handful of times. V gene TRBV5-4 combines with J gene TRBJ1-2; D call uncertain. This CDR3 has 13 amino acids. Germline V gene lookup returns CDR1 SGHNT and CDR2 YYREEE (reference sequence). Trimming took off 4 bases at V and 4 bases at J, with 11 bases between the two ends. CDR3 nucleotide sequence: TGTGCCAGCAGCCCCCGGAGTACCTATGGCTACACCTTC. Residues: CASSPRSTYGYTF.

The rearrangement joins TRBV7-8 to TRBJ2-5; weak D call: TRBD2 (6 bases). Trimming cost V 1 base and J 2 bases, with 11 bases left between them. The length of the CDR3 is 15 residues. The germline gives CDR1 SGHVS, CDR2 FQNEAQ. CDR3 loop: CASSLGLERQETQYF. In nucleotides, the CDR3 is TGTGCCAGCAGCTTAGGACTAGAGCGTCAAGAGACCCAGTACTTC.

The V call is TRBV9, the J call TRBJ2-2; no reliable D call. V lost 0 bases, J lost 1 base, and 4 bases lay in between. This CDR3 is built from 14 residues. Germline values: CDR1 SGDLS, CDR2 YYNGEE. The CDR3: CASSVVLNTGELFF. As DNA, the CDR3 is TGTGCCAGCAGCGTAGTGTTGAACACCGGGGAGCTGTTTTTT.

This chain connects TRBV25-1 to TRBJ2-1; 8 nucleotides align to TRBD2. Germline V CDR1 and CDR2: MGHDK, SYGVNS. CDR3 size: 14 residues. Trimming removed 3 bases from V and 15 bases from J; junction bases left unmatched: 13. This chain's CDR3 is CASSDSGGPLNPFF. CDR3 bases: TGTGCCAGCAGTGACTCGGGAGGGCCCCTGAATCCGTTCTTC.

The chain recombines TRBV28 with TRBJ2-1; 7 positions agree with TRBD2. This CDR3 region has 14 residues. Looked up from germline, CDR1 is MDHEN and CDR2 is SYDVKM. With 3 bases clipped from V and 6 bases from J, the junction kept 5 bases outside the gene matches. This CDR3 is CASSFWGEGNEQFF. Here the CDR3 DNA reads TGTGCCAGCAGTTTCTGGGGGGAGGGCAATGAGCAGTTCTTC.

This clone was found a few times. The genes are TRBV6-5 and TRBJ2-7; the D gene is possibly TRBD1 (5 bases). The V end was cut by 7 bases, the J end by 0 bases, with 10 bases between. The CDR3 has 13 amino acids. Germline V gives CDR1 MNHEY, CDR2 SVGAGI. CDR3 coding DNA: TGTGCCAGCACGAGGCAGGGCTCCTACGAGCAGTACTTC. Protein sequence: CASTRQGSYEQYF.

V is TRBV27 and J is TRBJ1-5; TRBD1 is a possible D gene (6 bases). The germline gives CDR1 MNHEY, CDR2 SMNVEV (reference sequence). The CDR3 runs to 13 residues. V lost 8 bases and J lost 7, with 15 bases in between. The CDR3 DNA reads as TGTGCCAGCGGGTTAGGGGGGGCCCAGCCCCAGCATTTT. Encoded protein: CASGLGGAQPQHF.

The J gene is TRBJ2-5, the V gene TRBV29-1; possibly TRBD1 for D (5 bases). V gave up 5 bases and J gave up 5 bases, with 18 bases separating them. The CDR3 covers 14 residues. Germline assignment: CDR1 SQVTM and CDR2 ANQGSEA. The CDR3: CSVKMAGLTETQYF. The CDR3 region has the DNA TGCAGCGTTAAAATGGCAGGGCTTACGGAGACCCAGTACTTC.